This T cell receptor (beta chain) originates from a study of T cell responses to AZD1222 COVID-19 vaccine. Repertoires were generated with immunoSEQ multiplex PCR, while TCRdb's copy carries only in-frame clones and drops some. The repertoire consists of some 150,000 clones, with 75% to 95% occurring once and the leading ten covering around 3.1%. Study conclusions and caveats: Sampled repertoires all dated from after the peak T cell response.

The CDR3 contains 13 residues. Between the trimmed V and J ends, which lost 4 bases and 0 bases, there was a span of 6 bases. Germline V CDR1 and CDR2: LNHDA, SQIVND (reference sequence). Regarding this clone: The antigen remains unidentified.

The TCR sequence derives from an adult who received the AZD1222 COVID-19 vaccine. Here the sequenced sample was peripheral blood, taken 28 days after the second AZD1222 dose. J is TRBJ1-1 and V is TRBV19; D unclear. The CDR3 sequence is CASSTGLNTEAFF. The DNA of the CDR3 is TGTGCCAGTAGTACAGGTTTGAACACTGAAGCTTTCTTT. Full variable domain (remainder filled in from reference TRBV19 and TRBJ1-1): DGGITQSPKYLFRKEGQNVTLSCEQNLNHDAMYWYRQDPGQGLRLIYYSQIVNDFQKGDIAEGYSVSREKKESFPLTVTSAQKNPTAFYLCASSTGLNTEAFFGQGTRLTVV.